This T cell receptor beta chain was sequenced in a study of shared clonotypes between healthy human individuals. Study results and limitations: Among the subsets, naive ones generally showed larger estimated richness than memory ones. Shared across a few donors were roughly 4.7% of the naive CD4 clonotypes.

The naive CD8 subset, CD45RO-negative cells positively selected for CCR7, excluded terminally differentiated effector memory CD45RA+ cells. Healthy HIV-negative adults without recent acute infections or vaccinations served as donors. This clone came up once. Its target is unknown. The CDR3 contains 15 residues. The trim removed 2 bases at V and 10 bases at J, leaving 11 bases unmatched. Looked up from germline, CDR1 is SGDLS and CDR2 is YYNGEE. Sorted-subset replicate PCR reactions were performed with about 200 ng DNA, corresponding to roughly 27,000 T cell genomes. Here immunoSEQ multiplex PCR was the method, and the copy in TCRdb shows in-frame clones only, minus some. The data contain more than 550,000 clones, just over 90% of them singletons.

This clonotype was obtained from a man aged 25 to 45 in good health. Sequenced material: naive CD8+ T cells sorted from blood. The chain is built from TRBV9 and TRBJ2-1; TRBD2 matches 8 bases. This CDR3 is CASSVYSGARMEQFF. CDR3 in DNA: TGTGCCAGCAGCGTTTATAGCGGGGCTAGGATGGAGCAGTTCTTC.